This T cell receptor beta chain was captured in a study of shared clonotypes between healthy human individuals. Deep was the level at which the assay was run. The protocol was immunoSEQ multiplex PCR, while the TCRdb copy is restricted to in-frame clones and leaves out a portion. The repertoire holds 640,000 or so clones, with around 72% as singletons. This clone appeared a few times. Its target is not known. Study results and caveats: How much donors shared clonotypes was expected to be affected by sequencing depth. In a handful of donors, around 5% of naive CD4 clonotypes appeared in common.

This CDR3 region has 13 residues. Trimming cost V 4 bases and J 2 bases, with 11 bases left between them. CDR1 SQVTM and CDR2 ANQGSEA come from the germline V gene. The sequencing sample was made of memory CD4+ T cells sorted from blood. Subset noted: CD45RA-negative fraction. This receptor was taken from a woman in her 30s in good health. This chain joins TRBV29-1 and TRBJ1-1; a weak D match, TRBD1 (6 bases). The CDR3 region has the DNA TGCAGCGTTGCGCGGGGGCGCAACACTGAAGCTTTCTTT. It codes for CSVARGRNTEAFF.